This TCR beta chain comes out of a study of blood T cell repertoires in COVID-19. Across the study: Sources were T cells, B-cell-depleted T cells, or PBMCs; the material itself was cDNA or gDNA.

Some clones are missing from TCRdb's copy, which holds only in-frame ones; the method was immunoSEQ multiplex PCR. The table shows about 240,000 clones, with approximately 86% occurring only once. In assigning cohorts, the study relied on participant-reported clinical history. Germline V gives CDR1 SGHTA, CDR2 FQGNSA. V gave up 6 bases and J gave up 1 base; unmatched junction bases: 5. The length of the CDR3 is 16 residues. Sequencing was performed on PBMCs or T cells enriched from blood (not recorded which). This sequence joins TRBV7-2 and TRBJ2-2, with 10 positions matching TRBD2. This receptor was identified in a woman aged 35 to 49 with acute COVID-19. The CDR3 coding sequence is TGTGCCAGCAGTATAGTAGCGGGAGGGAACACCGGGGAGCTGTTTTTT. Its protein is CASSIVAGGNTGELFF.